These 26 T cell receptor beta chains originate from one sample sequenced in a study of cytomegalovirus exposure and HLA in healthy donors. Primers: 60 Vbeta forward and 13 Jbeta reverse. Profiling relied on immunoSEQ multiplex PCR, and the TCRdb table lists in-frame clones only, not all of them. The sample yields fewer than 120,000 clones, 75% to 80% seen once. Material for sequencing was PBMCs. Receptor source: a young woman in good health and CMV-seronegative.

This rearrangement joins TRBV15 to TRBJ1-4; no reliable D call. The CDR3 contains 12 residues. Germline-derived CDR1 and CDR2 are LNHNV and YYDKDF (reference sequence). V lost 3 bases and J 7 bases, leaving 6 bases between the germline ends. CDR3 amino acids: CATSSPVEKLFF. CDR3 in DNA: TGTGCCACCAGCAGCCCTGTTGAAAAACTGTTTTTT.

This sequence joins TRBV5-4 and TRBJ1-2, with TRBD1 matching 8 bases. The ends lost 4 bases at V and 4 bases at J; junction bases unmatched: 12. Germline assignment: CDR1 SGHNT and CDR2 YYREEE (reference sequence). The CDR3 length is 16 residues. CDR3 sequence reads: CASSRADRGIFYGYTF. The CDR3 nucleotides are TGTGCCAGCAGCCGAGCTGACAGGGGCATTTTCTATGGCTACACCTTC. The full variable domain, in which reference TRBV5-4 and TRBJ1-2 provide the parts outside the CDR3, is ETGVTQSPTHLIKTRGQQVTLRCSSQSGHNTVSWYQQALGQGPQFIFQYYREEENGRGNFPPRFSGLQFPNYSSELNVNALELDDSALYLCASSRADRGIFYGYTFGSGTRLTVV.

J is TRBJ1-5 and V is TRBV4-2; D may be TRBD1 (6 bases). The CDR3 runs to 14 residues. The V gene's germline CDR1 is LGHNA and CDR2 YNFKEQ. The V and J ends lost 1 base and 5 bases respectively, with 9 bases between them. The CDR3 is CASSQGTEYQPQHF. The CDR3 DNA sequence: TGTGCCAGCAGCCAAGGGACAGAGTATCAGCCCCAGCATTTT.

The chain couples TRBV6-1 to TRBJ2-7; 11 nucleotides align to TRBD1. Germline assignment: CDR1 MNHNS and CDR2 SASEGT. This CDR3 has 17 amino acids. Losses at the gene ends were 2 bases for V and 5 bases for J; bases not matched to a gene: 11. Here the CDR3 reads CASSESHPGQGVDEQYF. DNA for the CDR3: TGTGCCAGCAGTGAATCTCACCCGGGACAGGGGGTTGACGAGCAGTACTTC.

The chain has TRBV27 and TRBJ1-1; D is perhaps TRBD1 (6 bases). V was trimmed by 7 bases and J by 1 base, leaving 13 bases between them. Germline-derived CDR1 and CDR2 are MNHEY and SMNVEV (reference sequence). The CDR3 is 14 residues long. CDR3 loop: CASKYRQENTEAFF. CDR3 in DNA: TGTGCCAGCAAGTACAGACAGGAGAACACTGAAGCTTTCTTT.

The chain links TRBV29-1 to TRBJ2-1, with 10 bases fitting TRBD2. Trimming took 5 bases from V and 5 from J; bases not matched to a gene: 6. The CDR3 is 14 residues long. Germline V CDR1 and CDR2: SQVTM, ANQGSEA. The CDR3 here is CSVLAGDFNNEQFF. The DNA of the CDR3 is TGCAGCGTTCTAGCGGGAGACTTCAACAATGAGCAGTTCTTC.

The rearrangement links TRBV7-2 to TRBJ2-7; 8 positions agree with TRBD1. V trimming: 2 bases; J trimming: 1 base; junction bases outside the gene matches: 7. Germline V gene data show CDR1 as SGHTA and CDR2 as FQGNSA. The CDR3 contains 16 residues. CDR3 DNA sequence: TGTGCCAGCAGCTTACGCGGACAGGGCCCATCCTACGAGCAGTACTTC. Encoded protein: CASSLRGQGPSYEQYF.

The chain couples TRBV7-2 to TRBJ1-2, with D possibly matching TRBD1 (5 bases). Trimming left V 7 bases short and J 4 bases short, with 19 bases between. Germline-derived CDR1 and CDR2 are SGHTA and FQGNSA. The CDR3 length is 15 residues. This CDR3 reads CASNAMGQGGYGYTF. For the CDR3, the DNA is TGTGCCAGCAACGCAATGGGGCAGGGTGGCTATGGCTACACCTTC.

The chain has TRBV4-3 and TRBJ2-7, with D maybe TRBD1 (6 bases). The CDR3 length is 16 residues. The V end was cut by 0 bases, the J end by 2 bases, with 14 bases between. Germline V gives CDR1 LGHNA, CDR2 YSLEER. The CDR3 reads CASSQEFARTAYEQYF. For the CDR3, the DNA is TGCGCCAGCAGCCAAGAGTTCGCCCGGACAGCCTACGAGCAGTACTTC.

The chain uses TRBV30 and TRBJ2-1, with 14 bases lining up with TRBD2. Losses at the gene ends were 2 bases for V and 2 bases for J; bases not matched to a gene: 8. The CDR3 contains 18 residues. Germline assignment: CDR1 GTSNPN and CDR2 SVGIG (reference sequence). CDR3 sequence: CAWSSETSGRVAYNEQFF. Here the CDR3 DNA reads TGTGCCTGGAGTTCGGAGACTAGCGGGAGGGTAGCCTACAATGAGCAGTTCTTC.

The chain joins TRBV6-5 to TRBJ1-1, with 7 bases matching TRBD1. The CDR3 runs 14 residues. The junction had 8 bases not matched to a gene; V was cut back by 5 bases and J by 5 bases. Germline V gene sequence: CDR1 MNHEY, CDR2 SVGAGI. CDR3 sequence: CASSTRTGRTEAFF. The CDR3 DNA sequence: TGTGCCAGCAGTACAAGGACAGGACGGACTGAAGCTTTCTTT.

J is TRBJ1-4 and V is TRBV7-3; a possible D gene is TRBD1 (6 bases). Germline loops: CDR1 SGHTA, CDR2 FQGTGA. V lost 5 bases and J lost 9, with 16 bases in between. The CDR3 runs to 14 residues. Here the CDR3 reads CASSPGQTTKKLFF. The CDR3 nucleotides are TGTGCCAGCAGCCCTGGACAGACCACTAAAAAACTGTTTTTT.

The gene calls are TRBV28 and TRBJ2-7; a possible D gene is TRBD2 (5 bases). The CDR3 spans 16 residues. Trimming removed 7 bases at V and 1 base at J, with 20 bases between. Germline CDR1 is MDHEN and CDR2 is SYDVKM. The CDR3 region is CASMTRDRAKSYEQYF. CDR3 in DNA: TGTGCCAGCATGACCCGGGATCGAGCGAAGTCCTACGAGCAGTACTTC.

The rearrangement links TRBV4-2 to TRBJ1-4, with 8 bases matching TRBD1. The CDR3 sequence is 16 residues long. CDR1 is LGHNA, CDR2 YNFKEQ, per germline. Unmatched junction bases numbered 5, after V lost 0 bases and J lost 5 bases. The CDR3, as DNA: TGTGCCAGCAGCCAAGAAGTGGGACAGGTCAATGAAAAACTGTTTTTT. Amino acids: CASSQEVGQVNEKLFF.

The V and J genes are TRBV4-1 and TRBJ2-2; 8 bases map to TRBD2. Germline CDR1 MGHRA, CDR2 YSYEKL. CDR3 length equals 16 residues. V was pared by 0 bases and J by 2 bases, with 2 bases of the junction left unmatched. In DNA form, the CDR3 reads TGCGCCAGCAGCCAAGAACTAGCGGCTAACACCGGGGAGCTGTTTTTT. Translated: CASSQELAANTGELFF.

CDR3 sequence (DNA): TGCGCCAGCAGCCAAGATGGAGGGGGGACAGCCTACGAGCAGTACTTC. This sequence encodes CASSQDGGGTAYEQYF. V gene TRBV4-3 combines with J gene TRBJ2-7; D possibly corresponds to TRBD1 (7 bases). CDR3 length: 16 amino acids. From germline, CDR1 is LGHNA and CDR2 YSLEER. V shed 0 bases and J shed 2 bases, with 14 bases lying between them.

V gene TRBV14 combines with J gene TRBJ2-5, with D possibly being TRBD1 (6 bases). The CDR3 sequence is 16 residues long. The germline V gene encodes CDR1 SGHDN and CDR2 FVKESK. V lost 3 bases and J lost 7, with 21 bases in between. CDR3 region: CASSHLRGPYSRTQYF. The CDR3 DNA is TGTGCCAGCAGCCACCTCAGGGGACCCTACTCCAGGACCCAGTACTTC.

In this sample, this clone turned up a few times. The V gene is TRBV20-1, the J gene TRBJ2-3; 7 bases match TRBD2. Germline V gene data show CDR1 as DFQATT and CDR2 as SNEGSKA (reference sequence). The CDR3 contains 11 residues. CDR3 sequence reads: CSPRGGDTQYF. The CDR3 DNA reads as TGCAGCCCCCGCGGGGGAGATACGCAGTATTTT.

The chain couples TRBV30 to TRBJ2-5; the D gene is possibly TRBD1 (5 bases). The end of the DNA fits TRBJ2-7 better, so the J call may be wrong. CDR1 GTSNPN and CDR2 SVGIG come from the germline V gene (reference sequence). The CDR3 loop spans 14 amino acids. The CDR3 DNA reads as TGTGCCTGGAGTACAGGCCAAACCCACGACGAGCAGTACTTC. Translated, it gives CAWSTGQTHDEQYF.

The chain's CDR3 is CSARRGGGTEAFF. The CDR3 DNA is TGCAGCGCCCGAAGAGGGGGTGGCACTGAAGCTTTCTTT. The rearrangement uses TRBV29-1 and TRBJ1-1; D perhaps matches TRBD1 (6 bases). Germline V CDR1 and CDR2: SQVTM, ANQGSEA. The CDR3 loop spans 13 amino acids. V dropped 7 bases and J dropped 4 bases, with 16 bases sitting between them.

V usage is TRBV14 and J usage is TRBJ2-7, with 8 bases fitting TRBD1. CDR3 length equals 13 residues. Unmatched junction bases numbered 5, after V lost 4 bases and J lost 6 bases. Germline assignment: CDR1 SGHDN and CDR2 FVKESK. The CDR3 reads CASSPGQVGEQYF. In DNA, the CDR3 is TGTGCCAGCAGCCCGGGACAGGTGGGCGAGCAGTACTTC.

The rearrangement joins TRBV14 to TRBJ2-2; maybe TRBD1 (6 bases). The length of the CDR3 is 15 residues. The germline V gene has CDR1 SGHDN and CDR2 FVKESK. The ends were cut back, 3 bases at V and 5 bases at J, with 13 bases in the middle. This CDR3 reads CASSQGAPRTGELFF. Written as DNA, the CDR3 is TGTGCCAGCAGCCAGGGGGCCCCAAGGACCGGGGAGCTGTTTTTT.

The chain recombines TRBV4-3 with TRBJ2-1; 13 bases align to TRBD2. Germline V gene data show CDR1 as LGHNA and CDR2 as YSLEER. CDR3 length equals 15 residues. The J segment lost 4 bases and the V segment lost 3 bases, leaving 0 bases of the junction unmatched. The CDR3 DNA follows: TGCGCCAGCAGCCAGGGACTAGCGGGGTACAATGAGCAGTTCTTC. As protein: CASSQGLAGYNEQFF.

This chain links TRBV9 with TRBJ2-1; TRBD1 agrees at 10 bases. This CDR3 is 15 amino acids long. CDR1 is SGDLS, CDR2 YYNGEE, per germline. V lost 0 bases to trimming and J lost 8 bases; unmatched junction nucleotides: 5. CDR3 sequence (DNA): TGTGCCAGCAGCGTAGCCGGGACAGGGGATTATGAGCAGTTCTTC. Translation: CASSVAGTGDYEQFF.

CDR3 residues: CASSLSGPLAGELFF. The CDR3 bases are TGTGCCAGCAGCTTATCAGGTCCCTTGGCCGGGGAGCTGTTTTTT. The rearrangement joins TRBV7-9 to TRBJ2-2; D gene unclear. Trimming stripped 2 bases from V and 6 bases from J, with 13 bases between. CDR3 size: 15 residues. Germline lookup yields CDR1 SEHNR and CDR2 FQNEAQ (reference sequence).

This chain uses TRBV19 with TRBJ2-7, with 12 bases identical to TRBD1. The trim removed 5 bases at V and 6 bases at J, leaving 5 bases unmatched. The germline gives CDR1 LNHDA, CDR2 SQIVND (reference sequence). The CDR3 extends over 14 amino acids. The CDR3 DNA sequence: TGTGCCAGTAGTGGTCGGGACAGGGGGCGCGAGCAGTACTTC. This sequence encodes CASSGRDRGREQYF.